This is a list of T cell receptor beta chains from one sample in a study of cytomegalovirus exposure and HLA in healthy donors. This table comes from immunoSEQ multiplex PCR, and its TCRdb copy is limited to in-frame clones, with some not included. The data contain 70,000 or so clones, roughly 94% of them seen just once; the ten biggest clones take up 1.5% to 2%. Sequenced input: PBMCs. The receptors shown here come from a woman in her late teens or twenties in good health and CMV-seropositive. The CDR3 runs from the conserved cysteine through the conserved F or W. The D gene is left open where the match is weak. For some rows the clone size is stated as once, few or many, or as a class when expanded; others skip it.

cdr3_nt cdr3_aa v_call d_call clone_size j_call
TGTGCCAGCAGCAATACGGGAGGACTAGCGGGGGGGCCGTGGTTCTTC CASSNTGGLAGGPWFF TRBV21-1 . . TRBJ2-1
TGTGCCAGCAGGAAGACAGACTCTGGGGCCAACGTCCTGACTTTC CASRKTDSGANVLTF TRBV9 . . TRBJ2-6
TGTGCCAGCAGCCAAGATAATATCGCGGCTAGCGGGGGTAACGGGGAGCTGTTTTTT CASSQDNIAASGGNGELFF TRBV4-2 TRBD2 . TRBJ2-2
TGTGCCAGCAGCTTATTTCTTCAGGGGATGACTGAAGCTTTCTTT CASSLFLQGMTEAFF TRBV7-9 . . TRBJ1-1
TGCAGCGTTGAGGACAGTAACTATGGCTACACCTTC CSVEDSNYGYTF TRBV29-1 . . TRBJ1-2
TGTGCCAGCAGCCCTGGGGACAGGAACACAGATACGCAGTATTTT CASSPGDRNTDTQYF TRBV21-1 . . TRBJ2-3
TGCGCCAGCAGCCAAGATAATAGCGGCACAGATACGCAGTATTTT CASSQDNSGTDTQYF TRBV4-1 . . TRBJ2-3
TGCGCCAGCAGTGAACAGGTGAACACTGAAGCTTTCTTT CASSEQVNTEAFF TRBV10-1 . . TRBJ1-1
TGTGCCAGCAGCGTAGAAGGGGTATGGGGCTACACCTTC CASSVEGVWGYTF TRBV9 . . TRBJ1-2
TGTGCCAGCCTAGAGGGTTCGAACACTGAAGCTTTCTTT CASLEGSNTEAFF TRBV6-1 . . TRBJ1-1
TGTGCCAGCAATCCCCGCGGCACGGTCACGGACTTC CASNPRGTVTDF TRBV28 . . TRBJ2-7
TGTGCCAGCAGCCCCTATCGTCGAGCCTCTAATGAAAAACTGTTTTTT CASSPYRRASNEKLFF TRBV27 . . TRBJ1-4
TGTGCCAGCAGCCGGGACAGGCCCAACACTGAAGCTTTCTTT CASSRDRPNTEAFF TRBV9 TRBD1 . TRBJ1-1
TGTGCCAGCAGTCTACAGGTTCCGAAATCCTACGAGCAGTACTTC CASSLQVPKSYEQYF TRBV27 . . TRBJ2-7
TGTGCCAGTAGTTACCCCCCTGCCGAGAGCAATCAGCCCCAGCATTTT CASSYPPAESNQPQHF TRBV19 . . TRBJ1-5
TGTGCCAGCAGTGAAGGGACAGATCCCTCCTACGAGCAGTACTTC CASSEGTDPSYEQYF TRBV2 . once TRBJ2-7
TGTGCCAGCAGCCTAAGACGAAGCGCTAGCACAGATACGCAGTATTTT CASSLRRSASTDTQYF TRBV7-2 . . TRBJ2-3
TGTGCCAGCACCAGGGCTGCAACTAATGAAAAACTGTTTTTT CASTRAATNEKLFF TRBV4-2 . . TRBJ1-4
TGTGCCTGGGACCTTCCTAGCGGGGGGGCCAATGAGCAGTTCTTC CAWDLPSGGANEQFF TRBV30 TRBD2 . TRBJ2-1
TGTGCCAGCAGAACTTTGACTCTCTACGAGCAGTACTTC CASRTLTLYEQYF TRBV27 . . TRBJ2-7
TGTGCCAGCAGTTTGCTCGGCGTCCTTAAGGGGTCGAGCAATCAGCCCCAGCATTTT CASSLLGVLKGSSNQPQHF TRBV27 . . TRBJ1-5
TGTGCCAGCAGCTTCAAAAGTGGAGCTGCTGCCTACAATGAGCAGTTCTTC CASSFKSGAAAYNEQFF TRBV5-6 . . TRBJ2-1
TGTGCCAGCAGTTACGACAGGGCGGGTGAAAAACTGTTTTTT CASSYDRAGEKLFF TRBV6-5 TRBD1 . TRBJ1-4
TGTGCCAGCAGCTTACTACAGGGGACACTGAGGGGAAACACCATATATTTT CASSLLQGTLRGNTIYF TRBV7-9 TRBD1 . TRBJ1-3
TGTGCCAGCAGTGTAAAAACTAGCGGGGATTACAATGAGCAGTTCTTC CASSVKTSGDYNEQFF TRBV6-1 TRBD2 . TRBJ2-1
TGTGCCAGCAGCCACGACAGGGGAAGGAGCACTGAAGCTTTCTTT CASSHDRGRSTEAFF TRBV7-9 TRBD1 . TRBJ1-1